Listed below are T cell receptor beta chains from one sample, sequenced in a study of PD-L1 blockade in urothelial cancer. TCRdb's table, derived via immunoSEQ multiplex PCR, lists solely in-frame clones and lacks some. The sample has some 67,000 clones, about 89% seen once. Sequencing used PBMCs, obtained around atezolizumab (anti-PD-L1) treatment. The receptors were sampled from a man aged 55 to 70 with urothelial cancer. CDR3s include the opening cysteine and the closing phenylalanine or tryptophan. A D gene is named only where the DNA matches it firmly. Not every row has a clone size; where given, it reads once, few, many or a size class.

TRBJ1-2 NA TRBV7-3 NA TGTGCCAGCAGCTTAACGATGGAGCAGGGCTACACCTTC CASSLTMEQGYTF
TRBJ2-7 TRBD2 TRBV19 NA TGTGCCAGTAGTCCCCGAAGCGGGGCGCCCTACGAGCAGTACTTC CASSPRSGAPYEQYF
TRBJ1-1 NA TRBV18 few TGTGCCAGCTCATCAATGAACACTGAAGCTTTCTTT CASSSMNTEAFF
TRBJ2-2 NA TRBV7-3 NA TGTGCCAGCAGCTTAAATTCAGTGGGCGCCGGGGAGCTGTTTTTT CASSLNSVGAGELFF
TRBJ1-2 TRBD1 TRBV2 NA TGTGCCAGCAGTGAAATGGGACAGGTCTATGGCTACACCTTC CASSEMGQVYGYTF
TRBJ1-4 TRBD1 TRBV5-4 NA TGTGCCAGCAGCTTCGGGGCAGGGGGATTTGCAACTAATGAAAAACTGTTTTTT CASSFGAGGFATNEKLFF
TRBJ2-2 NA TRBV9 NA TGTGCCAGCAGCGTAGGGCCTAACACCGGGGAGCTGTTTTTT CASSVGPNTGELFF
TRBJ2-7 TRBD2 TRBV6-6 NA TGTGCCAGCAGCCAAGGGACTAGCGGGGCGGTACAGCAGTACTTC CASSQGTSGAVQQYF
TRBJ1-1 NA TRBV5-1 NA TGCGCCAGCAGCCAGGTACATCCTGAAGCTTTCTTT CASSQVHPEAFF
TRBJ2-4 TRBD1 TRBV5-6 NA TGTGCCAGCAGCCCTTCCCCGGGACAGGCTAACTTATACATTCAGTACTTC CASSPSPGQANLYIQYF
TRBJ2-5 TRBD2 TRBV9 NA TGTGCCAGCAGCGTAAATCTAGCGGGAGAACAAGAGACCCAGTACTTC CASSVNLAGEQETQYF
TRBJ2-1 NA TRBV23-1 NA TGCGCCAGCAGTCCCTCCTCATCTGATAGCTCCTACAATGAGCAGTTCTTC CASSPSSSDSSYNEQFF
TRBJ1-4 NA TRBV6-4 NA TGTGCCAGCAGTGTTGACGCGGGCGCTAATGAAAAACTGTTTTTT CASSVDAGANEKLFF
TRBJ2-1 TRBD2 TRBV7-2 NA TGTGCCAGCAGCTCCTGGGGGGGTTACAATGAGCAGTTCTTC CASSSWGGYNEQFF
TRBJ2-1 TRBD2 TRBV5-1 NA TGCGCCAGCAGCTTGGCCCCTAGCGGGAGAAGTAGTGAGCAGTTCTTC CASSLAPSGRSSEQFF
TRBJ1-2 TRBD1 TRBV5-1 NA TGCGCCAGCAGCTCTAAAGTGACCCTGGACAGGCCAAACTATGGCTACACCTTC CASSSKVTLDRPNYGYTF
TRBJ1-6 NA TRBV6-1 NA TGTGCCAGCAGTGAAGCAGCGGGACGGAATAATTCACCCCTCCACTTT CASSEAAGRNNSPLHF
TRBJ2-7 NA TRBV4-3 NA TGCGCCAGCAGCCTGTCGGACAGCTACGAGCAGTACTTC CASSLSDSYEQYF
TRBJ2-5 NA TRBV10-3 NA TGTGCCATCAGTGAGCCTTCGGACCAAGAGACCCAGTACTTC CAISEPSDQETQYF
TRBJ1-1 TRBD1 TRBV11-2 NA TGTGCCAGCAGCGGACAGGGTTGGACTGAAGCTTTCTTT CASSGQGWTEAFF
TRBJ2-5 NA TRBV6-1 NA TGTGCCAGCAGCCTTGAGGAGCGGTGGACCCAGTACTTC CASSLEERWTQYF
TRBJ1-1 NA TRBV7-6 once TGTGCCAGCAGCTTAGGACAGGCGAACACTGAAGCTTTCTTT CASSLGQANTEAFF
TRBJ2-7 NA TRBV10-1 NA TGCGCCAGCAGTGAGTCGGGCCCTGACGAGCAGTACTTC CASSESGPDEQYF
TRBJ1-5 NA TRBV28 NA TGTGCCAGCAGTCCCCCGGAGAAAGATCAGCCCCAGCATTTT CASSPPEKDQPQHF